These 9 T cell receptor beta chains were all obtained from the same sample, sequenced in a study of T cell responses to AZD1222 COVID-19 vaccine. Libraries were prepared by immunoSEQ multiplex PCR; TCRdb keeps only in-frame clonotypes and omits some of them. The sample holds approximately 65,000 clones, 76% seen once. Sequenced material: peripheral blood, taken on day 0 of AZD1222 vaccination. The origin of the receptors is an adult in good health.

The gene calls are TRBV6-6 and TRBJ1-5; 7 nucleotides match TRBD1. V lost 7 bases and J lost 2; bases outside the gene matches: 11. Germline V CDR1 and CDR2: MNHNY, SVGAGI (reference sequence). The CDR3 totals 16 residues. CDR3 sequence reads: CASNRPQGPRNQPQHF. CDR3 DNA sequence: TGTGCCAGCAACCGACCACAGGGGCCTCGCAATCAGCCCCAGCATTTT.

This clone was recorded a few times. The rearrangement joins TRBV11-2 to TRBJ2-2; D is tentatively TRBD1 or TRBD2 (5 bases each). The CDR3 totals 16 residues. V was clipped by 5 bases and J by 1 base, with 14 bases between them. Germline CDR1 SGHAT, CDR2 FQNNGV. CDR3 amino acids: CASSHFRGQNTGELFF. The CDR3 DNA is TGTGCCAGCAGCCACTTCCGGGGCCAGAACACCGGGGAGCTGTTTTTT.

The chain combines TRBV7-9 with TRBJ2-7; D unresolved. CDR1 and CDR2 (germline): SEHNR, FQNEAQ (reference sequence). The CDR3 loop spans 13 amino acids. The germline V and J ends were trimmed by 7 bases and 5 bases, with 15 bases remaining between them. CDR3 coding DNA: TGTGCCAGCACCCTTGGTCGAAGCAACGAGCAGTACTTC. It yields the protein CASTLGRSNEQYF.

The rearrangement links TRBV6-1 to TRBJ2-7; no definite D call. The V gene lost 8 bases and the J gene lost 7 bases, with 9 bases spanning the gap. The CDR3 spans 10 residues. Germline V CDR1 and CDR2: MNHNS, SASEGT. The CDR3 nucleotides are TGTGCCAGCGGAGTTTTTGAGCAGTACTTC. As protein: CASGVFEQYF.

This clone was found once. The chain couples TRBV6-2 or TRBV6-3 to TRBJ1-5, with no clear D. The V gene lost 2 bases and the J gene lost 4 bases, with 12 bases spanning the gap. Germline V gives CDR1 MNHEY, CDR2 SVGEGT. The CDR3 is 15 amino acids. CDR3 nucleotide sequence: TGTGCCAGCAGTTACCCCGATTCCCGAAATCAGCCCCAGCATTTT. Amino acid sequence: CASSYPDSRNQPQHF.

The chain recombines TRBV7-2 with TRBJ1-3; possible D gene TRBD1, 6 bases. V was shortened by 5 bases and J by 3 bases, with 17 bases between the two germline ends. Germline values: CDR1 SGHTA, CDR2 FQGNSA. There are 16 residues in the CDR3. DNA for the CDR3: TGTGCCAGCAGCCCCGCGGGGGGCCAAATTGGAAACACCATATATTTT. Residues: CASSPAGGQIGNTIYF.

The rearrangement links TRBV28 to TRBJ1-5, with TRBD1 identical over 7 bases. The CDR3 covers 13 residues. Germline loops: CDR1 MDHEN, CDR2 SYDVKM. Trimming took 6 bases from V and 8 from J; bases not matched to a gene: 7. The CDR3 DNA follows: TGTGCCAGCAGACCCAGGGGGGGGGAGCCCCAGCATTTT. This codes for CASRPRGGEPQHF. Together with reference TRBV28 and TRBJ1-5, the CDR3 gives the full variable domain: DVKVTQSSRYLVKRTGEKVFLECVQDMDHENMFWYRQDPGLGLRLIYFSYDVKMKEKGDIPEGYSVSREKKERFSLILESASTNQTSMYLCASRPRGGEPQHFGDGTRLSIL.

The rearrangement uses TRBV6-5 and TRBJ1-1; 9 bases are shared with TRBD1. V was clipped by 2 bases and J by 5 bases; unmatched bases: 6. The germline gives CDR1 MNHEY, CDR2 SVGAGI. This CDR3 is 15 amino acids long. CDR3 loop: CASSYQQGARTEAFF. For the CDR3, the DNA is TGTGCCAGCAGTTACCAACAGGGGGCGCGGACTGAAGCTTTCTTT.

This clone was recorded a few times. J is TRBJ1-2 and V is TRBV19; unclear D gene. Germline lookup yields CDR1 LNHDA and CDR2 SQIVND (reference sequence). V lost 8 bases to trimming and J lost 8 bases, with 21 bases between them. CDR3 length: 14 amino acids. CDR3 bases: TGTGCCAGTCTTTTTCGGGCAGGAGGCGACGGCTACACCTTC. Amino acids: CASLFRAGGDGYTF.